The sequence of this T cell receptor (beta chain) was determined in a study of T cell responses to AZD1222 COVID-19 vaccine. Overall study findings and caveats: Possibly, clonal diversity was underestimated; donors were largely white British and included more females.

A note on this clone: The antigen is unknown.

The junction had 10 bases not matched to a gene; V was cut back by 0 bases and J by 4 bases. CDR1 is GTSNPN, CDR2 SVGIG, per germline (reference sequence). The CDR3 is made up of 16 amino acids. The data were produced by immunoSEQ multiplex PCR, yet TCRdb's version contains in-frame clones alone and is incomplete. The sample yields about 110,000 clones, roughly 87% seen once. The gene calls are TRBV30 and TRBJ1-2; TRBD1 aligns across 8 bases. The clonotype was recovered from an adult in good health. Sequences were derived from peripheral blood, sampled on day 0 of MenACWY control vaccination. The CDR3 spells CAWSVPGTGLLYGYTF. The CDR3 DNA follows: TGTGCCTGGAGTGTACCCGGGACAGGACTTCTCTATGGCTACACCTTC.